These T cell receptor beta chains were read from a single sample in a study of shared clonotypes between healthy human individuals. Method: immunoSEQ multiplex PCR; TCRdb's copy keeps in-frame clones and lacks some. This sample has 2 million to 3 million clones; approximately 90% occur once, and the top ten carry roughly 0.15%. Sample: naive CD4+ T cells sorted from blood. These receptors all come from a man aged 18 to 35 in good health. The CDR3 runs from the conserved cysteine through the conserved F or W. A D gene is named only where the DNA matches it firmly. Expanded clones get a size class; other rows say once, few or many, or leave the size out.

d_call: TRBD1; j_call: TRBJ1-1; clone_size: few; v_call: TRBV30; cdr3_aa: CAWGTGMNTEAFF; cdr3_nt: TGTGCCTGGGGGACAGGCATGAACACTGAAGCTTTCTTT
d_call: NA; j_call: TRBJ2-1; clone_size: NA; v_call: TRBV6-1; cdr3_aa: CASREDWPGSNEQFF; cdr3_nt: TGTGCCAGCAGGGAAGACTGGCCAGGAAGCAATGAACAGTTCTTC
d_call: NA; j_call: TRBJ1-5; clone_size: NA; v_call: TRBV19; cdr3_aa: CASSGGVSNQPQHF; cdr3_nt: TGTGCCAGTAGTGGGGGGGTGAGCAATCAGCCCCAGCATTTT
d_call: TRBD1; j_call: TRBJ2-6; clone_size: NA; v_call: TRBV29-1; cdr3_aa: CSVSDRVSGANVLTF; cdr3_nt: TGCAGCGTATCAGACAGGGTCTCTGGGGCCAACGTCCTGACTTTC
d_call: NA; j_call: TRBJ2-3; clone_size: NA; v_call: TRBV12-5; cdr3_aa: CASGLSGGTDTQYF; cdr3_nt: TGTGCTAGTGGTTTAAGCGGAGGCACAGATACGCAGTATTTT
d_call: NA; j_call: TRBJ1-6; clone_size: NA; v_call: TRBV11-2; cdr3_aa: CASSSLTARKDSSPLHF; cdr3_nt: TGTGCCAGCAGCTCCCTGACAGCACGAAAAGATAGTTCACCCCTCCACTTT
d_call: NA; j_call: TRBJ2-1; clone_size: NA; v_call: TRBV2; cdr3_aa: CASSGALGNEQFF; cdr3_nt: TGTGCCAGCAGTGGGGCTTTGGGCAATGAGCAGTTCTTC
d_call: TRBD1; j_call: TRBJ1-5; clone_size: few; v_call: TRBV4-1; cdr3_aa: CASSQDGTANQPQHF; cdr3_nt: TGCGCCAGCAGCCAAGATGGGACAGCCAATCAGCCCCAGCATTTT
d_call: TRBD1; j_call: TRBJ2-7; clone_size: once; v_call: TRBV7-2; cdr3_aa: CASSSGQGESYEQYF; cdr3_nt: TGTGCCAGCAGCTCCGGACAGGGGGAATCCTACGAGCAGTACTTC
d_call: NA; j_call: TRBJ1-1; clone_size: few; v_call: TRBV27; cdr3_aa: CASSLRWGATNTEAFF; cdr3_nt: TGTGCCAGCAGTTTGAGGTGGGGTGCTACGAACACTGAAGCTTTCTTT
d_call: TRBD2; j_call: TRBJ2-2; clone_size: NA; v_call: TRBV7-9; cdr3_aa: CASRQTSGANTGELFF; cdr3_nt: TGTGCCAGCAGGCAAACTAGCGGTGCTAACACCGGGGAGCTGTTTTTT
d_call: NA; j_call: TRBJ2-5; clone_size: NA; v_call: TRBV6-1; cdr3_aa: CATRAGGRETQYF; cdr3_nt: TGTGCCACCAGAGCAGGGGGGAGGGAGACCCAGTACTTC
d_call: NA; j_call: TRBJ2-6; clone_size: NA; v_call: TRBV4-1; cdr3_aa: CASSQGRNSASGANVLTF; cdr3_nt: TGCGCCAGCAGCCAAGGGCGTAACAGTGCCTCTGGGGCCAACGTCCTGACTTTC
d_call: NA; j_call: TRBJ2-5; clone_size: NA; v_call: TRBV5-1; cdr3_aa: CASSYGEETQYF; cdr3_nt: TGCGCCAGCAGCTATGGGGAAGAGACCCAGTACTTC
d_call: TRBD1; j_call: TRBJ2-1; clone_size: NA; v_call: TRBV6-5; cdr3_aa: CASSDGQVYNEQFF; cdr3_nt: TGTGCCAGCAGCGACGGACAGGTCTACAATGAGCAGTTCTTC
d_call: TRBD1; j_call: TRBJ1-4; clone_size: NA; v_call: TRBV4-3; cdr3_aa: CASSQRGQMREKLFF; cdr3_nt: TGCGCCAGCAGCCAAAGGGGGCAGATGCGGGAAAAACTGTTTTTT
d_call: TRBD2; j_call: TRBJ2-2; clone_size: NA; v_call: TRBV19; cdr3_aa: CASSIPGTSGRPGELFF; cdr3_nt: TGTGCCAGTAGTATACCGGGGACTAGCGGGAGGCCCGGGGAGCTGTTTTTT
d_call: NA; j_call: TRBJ2-3; clone_size: NA; v_call: TRBV7-9; cdr3_aa: CASSPPGESDTQYF; cdr3_nt: TGTGCCAGCAGTCCCCCCGGGGAGTCAGATACGCAGTATTTT
d_call: NA; j_call: TRBJ1-6; clone_size: few; v_call: TRBV5-1; cdr3_aa: CASSPATGGNSPLHF; cdr3_nt: TGCGCCAGCAGCCCCGCTACGGGGGGCAATTCACCCCTCCACTTT
d_call: NA; j_call: TRBJ2-7; clone_size: NA; v_call: TRBV6-5; cdr3_aa: CASISGSEQYF; cdr3_nt: TGTGCCAGCATATCCGGGAGCGAGCAGTACTTC
d_call: NA; j_call: TRBJ2-2; clone_size: NA; v_call: TRBV7-2; cdr3_aa: CASSPVSTGELFF; cdr3_nt: TGTGCCAGCAGCCCCGTTTCCACCGGGGAGCTGTTTTTT
d_call: NA; j_call: TRBJ1-6; clone_size: NA; v_call: TRBV2; cdr3_aa: CASSDRGSLNSPLHF; cdr3_nt: TGTGCCAGCAGTGATCGGGGAAGCCTGAATTCACCCCTCCACTTT
d_call: NA; j_call: TRBJ2-7; clone_size: NA; v_call: TRBV30; cdr3_aa: CAWSTPVVLREQYF; cdr3_nt: TGTGCCTGGAGTACACCAGTGGTGTTGAGAGAGCAGTACTTC
d_call: TRBD2; j_call: TRBJ2-1; clone_size: NA; v_call: TRBV9; cdr3_aa: CASSILGTSGYNEQFF; cdr3_nt: TGTGCCAGCAGCATCCTGGGTACTAGCGGTTACAATGAGCAGTTCTTC
d_call: TRBD2; j_call: TRBJ2-1; clone_size: once; v_call: TRBV7-9; cdr3_aa: CASSFGTSGNEQFF; cdr3_nt: TGTGCCAGCAGCTTCGGGACTAGCGGCAATGAGCAGTTCTTC
d_call: TRBD2; j_call: TRBJ2-2; clone_size: NA; v_call: TRBV7-2; cdr3_aa: CASSRGGTNTGELFF; cdr3_nt: TGTGCCAGCAGCCGCGGGGGGACCAACACCGGGGAGCTGTTTTTT
d_call: NA; j_call: TRBJ1-1; clone_size: NA; v_call: TRBV9; cdr3_aa: CASSPRMNTEAFF; cdr3_nt: TGTGCCAGCAGCCCCCGGATGAACACTGAAGCTTTCTTT
d_call: NA; j_call: TRBJ2-5; clone_size: NA; v_call: TRBV11-2; cdr3_aa: CASSPQWGTQYF; cdr3_nt: TGTGCCAGCAGCCCCCAGTGGGGGACCCAGTACTTC
d_call: NA; j_call: TRBJ2-5; clone_size: NA; v_call: TRBV5-4; cdr3_aa: CASSVDRLETQYF; cdr3_nt: TGTGCCAGCAGCGTCGACAGACTCGAGACCCAGTACTTC
d_call: NA; j_call: TRBJ1-6; clone_size: NA; v_call: TRBV7-2; cdr3_aa: CASSLVRGGTYNSPLHF; cdr3_nt: TGTGCCAGCAGCTTAGTACGGGGAGGGACCTATAATTCACCCCTCCACTTT
d_call: TRBD1; j_call: TRBJ1-1; clone_size: NA; v_call: TRBV6-6; cdr3_aa: CASTLGTVFPEAFF; cdr3_nt: TGTGCCAGCACCCTCGGGACAGTATTTCCTGAAGCTTTCTTT
d_call: TRBD2; j_call: TRBJ2-3; clone_size: NA; v_call: TRBV5-4; cdr3_aa: CASSLRVLAGTDTQYF; cdr3_nt: TGTGCCAGCAGCTTGAGGGTACTAGCGGGCACAGATACGCAGTATTTT
d_call: NA; j_call: TRBJ2-2; clone_size: NA; v_call: TRBV10-3; cdr3_aa: CAISGVNTGELFF; cdr3_nt: TGTGCCATCAGTGGCGTGAACACCGGGGAGCTGTTTTTT
d_call: NA; j_call: TRBJ2-7; clone_size: NA; v_call: TRBV19; cdr3_aa: CASSIVGYEQYF; cdr3_nt: TGTGCCAGTAGTATTGTCGGGTACGAGCAGTACTTC
d_call: TRBD2; j_call: TRBJ2-7; clone_size: once; v_call: TRBV5-8; cdr3_aa: CASSLGLAGGRKQYF; cdr3_nt: TGTGCCAGCAGCTTGGGACTAGCGGGGGGGCGGAAGCAGTACTTC
d_call: NA; j_call: TRBJ2-5; clone_size: NA; v_call: TRBV6-5; cdr3_aa: CASSRGHLQETQYF; cdr3_nt: TGTGCCAGCAGCCGGGGACACCTCCAAGAGACCCAGTACTTC
d_call: NA; j_call: TRBJ2-1; clone_size: once; v_call: TRBV5-1; cdr3_aa: CASSLEGYRNNEQFF; cdr3_nt: TGCGCCAGCAGCTTGGAAGGGTATAGGAACAATGAGCAGTTCTTC
d_call: TRBD2; j_call: TRBJ2-6; clone_size: NA; v_call: TRBV6-6; cdr3_aa: CAGGDGTSGANVLTF; cdr3_nt: TGTGCCGGGGGGGACGGAACCTCTGGGGCCAACGTCCTGACTTTC
d_call: NA; j_call: TRBJ1-1; clone_size: NA; v_call: TRBV2; cdr3_aa: CASSVGVDSPEAFF; cdr3_nt: TGTGCCAGCAGTGTAGGGGTAGACTCGCCTGAAGCTTTCTTT
d_call: NA; j_call: TRBJ1-1; clone_size: NA; v_call: TRBV18; cdr3_aa: CASSTIRQQSNTEAFF; cdr3_nt: TGTGCCAGCTCAACCATTCGACAGCAATCGAACACTGAAGCTTTCTTT
d_call: NA; j_call: TRBJ1-4; clone_size: NA; v_call: TRBV5-5; cdr3_aa: CASTRGGGEKLFF; cdr3_nt: TGTGCCAGCACCCGGGGAGGAGGAGAAAAACTGTTTTTT
d_call: NA; j_call: TRBJ1-2; clone_size: NA; v_call: TRBV27; cdr3_aa: CASSLRQRAGGYTF; cdr3_nt: TGTGCCAGCAGTTTGCGTCAAAGGGCTGGGGGCTACACCTTC
d_call: NA; j_call: TRBJ1-2; clone_size: NA; v_call: TRBV7-2; cdr3_aa: CASSLRDDHYGYTF; cdr3_nt: TGTGCCAGCAGCTTGAGGGACGACCACTATGGCTACACCTTC
d_call: TRBD1; j_call: TRBJ2-5; clone_size: NA; v_call: TRBV30; cdr3_aa: CAWRDRGRGTTQYF; cdr3_nt: TGTGCCTGGAGAGACAGGGGACGGGGAACGACCCAGTACTTC
d_call: NA; j_call: TRBJ2-2; clone_size: once; v_call: TRBV10-3; cdr3_aa: CAIRRAGELFF; cdr3_nt: TGTGCCATCAGGCGGGCCGGGGAGCTGTTTTTT
d_call: NA; j_call: TRBJ1-1; clone_size: once; v_call: TRBV19; cdr3_aa: CASSIITNGPWNTEAFF; cdr3_nt: TGTGCCAGTAGTATAATTACTAACGGGCCCTGGAACACTGAAGCTTTCTTT
d_call: NA; j_call: TRBJ2-7; clone_size: NA; v_call: TRBV5-6; cdr3_aa: CASSKEWRQGPYEQYF; cdr3_nt: TGTGCCAGCAGTAAGGAATGGCGTCAGGGCCCCTACGAGCAGTACTTC
d_call: NA; j_call: TRBJ2-7; clone_size: NA; v_call: TRBV11-2; cdr3_aa: CASSSPTGSYEQYF; cdr3_nt: TGTGCCAGCAGCTCTCCAACAGGGAGCTACGAGCAGTACTTC
d_call: NA; j_call: TRBJ2-7; clone_size: NA; v_call: TRBV7-2; cdr3_aa: CASSRPREPYEQYF; cdr3_nt: TGTGCCAGCAGCCGCCCAAGGGAGCCCTACGAGCAGTACTTC
d_call: NA; j_call: TRBJ2-6; clone_size: once; v_call: TRBV2; cdr3_aa: CASSYLTGWTSGANVLTF; cdr3_nt: TGTGCCAGCAGTTACCTTACCGGGTGGACCTCAGGGGCCAACGTCCTGACTTTC